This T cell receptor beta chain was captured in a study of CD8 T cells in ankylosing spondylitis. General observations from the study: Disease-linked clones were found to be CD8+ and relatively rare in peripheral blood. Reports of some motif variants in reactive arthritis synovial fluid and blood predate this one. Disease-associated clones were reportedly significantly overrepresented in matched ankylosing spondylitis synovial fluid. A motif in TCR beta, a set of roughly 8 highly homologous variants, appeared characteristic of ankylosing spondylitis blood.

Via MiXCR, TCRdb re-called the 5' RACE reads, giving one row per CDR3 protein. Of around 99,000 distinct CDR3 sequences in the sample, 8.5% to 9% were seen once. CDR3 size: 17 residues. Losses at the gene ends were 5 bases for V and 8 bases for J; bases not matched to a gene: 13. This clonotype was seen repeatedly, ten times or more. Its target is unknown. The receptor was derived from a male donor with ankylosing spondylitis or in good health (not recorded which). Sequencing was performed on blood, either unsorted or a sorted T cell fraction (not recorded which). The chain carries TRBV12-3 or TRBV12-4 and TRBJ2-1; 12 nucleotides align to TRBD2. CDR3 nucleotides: TGTGCCAGCAGTCCGCTAGCGGGGGGGCAGGGCAGGGATGAGCAGTTCTTC. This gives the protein CASSPLAGGQGRDEQFF.